This TCR beta chain was captured by sequencing in a study of CD8 T cells in Susac syndrome. The study's findings and limits: An acknowledgment was made by the study that its TCR sequencing and HLA analysis involved relatively few individuals.

CDR1 MRHNA and CDR2 SNTAGT come from the germline V gene. The CDR3 is made up of 14 amino acids. Trimming left V 9 bases short and J 1 base short, with 16 bases between. Comment on this clonotype: Its antigen is not identified.

The RNA, about 0.5 to 1 ug, was put through reverse transcription using random hexamers. Amplification of TCR beta CDR3 used immunoSEQ multiplex PCR across 54 Vbeta and 13 Jbeta. TCRdb ran MiXCR on the immunoSEQ multiplex PCR reads and lists one entry per CDR3 protein. The data hold approximately 300,000 distinct CDR3 sequences, with 70% to 90% observed a single time. The sequenced target, TCR beta, came from blood CD8+ and CD4+ T cells. Both CD4+ and CD8+ T cells were negatively isolated, and TEMRA cells underwent FACS enrichment. The sequence was collected from a human donor with multiple sclerosis. This chain uses TRBV6-4 with TRBJ2-7; the D is unclear. Input material: CD8+ T cells from PBMCs. CDR3 in DNA: TGTGCCAGTAGAAGACAAGGTCTGTCCTACGAGCAGTACTTC. The encoded protein is CASRRQGLSYEQYF.